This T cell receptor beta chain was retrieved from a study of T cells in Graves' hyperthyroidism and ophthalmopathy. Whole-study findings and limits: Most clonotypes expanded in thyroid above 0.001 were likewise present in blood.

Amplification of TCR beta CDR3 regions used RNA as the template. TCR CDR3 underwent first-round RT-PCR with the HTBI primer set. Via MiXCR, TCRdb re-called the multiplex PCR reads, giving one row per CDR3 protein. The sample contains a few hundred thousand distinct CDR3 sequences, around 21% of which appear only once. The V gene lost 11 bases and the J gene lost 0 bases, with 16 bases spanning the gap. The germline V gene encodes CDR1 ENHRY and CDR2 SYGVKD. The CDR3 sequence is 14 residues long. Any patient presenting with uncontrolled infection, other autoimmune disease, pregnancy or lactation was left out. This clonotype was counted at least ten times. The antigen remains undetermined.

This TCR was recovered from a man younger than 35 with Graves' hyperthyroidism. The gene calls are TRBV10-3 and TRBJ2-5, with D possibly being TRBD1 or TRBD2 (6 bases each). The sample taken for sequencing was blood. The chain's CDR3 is CARGGQIDQETQYF. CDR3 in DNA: TGTGCCCGAGGGGGGCAGATAGACCAAGAGACCCAGTACTTC.